This TCR beta chain was captured by sequencing in a study of blood T cell repertoires in COVID-19. Study overall: Acute and convalescent COVID-19 specimens originated in the United States, Italy and Spain. T cells, B-cell-depleted T cells, or PBMCs supplied cDNA or gDNA.

This CDR3 is built from 12 residues. How the authors handled the data: Estimation of nucleated cell counts relied on the amplification of reference gene primers. Sequencing used immunoSEQ multiplex PCR; TCRdb keeps in-frame clones, though not all of them. The V and J calls and clone size are taken from that table; D and trimming were inferred from the DNA. Of about 27,000 clones listed, 83% were seen once; the top ten hold 25%. The sequence derives from a man between 65 and 85 years old with active COVID-19. Material: peripheral blood. V and J are TRBV21-1 and TRBJ2-7; the DNA was not used to check the table's D call, TRBD2. TRBV21-1 represents a pseudogene. The CDR3 nucleotides are TGTGCCAGCAGCAACGGCGGCTACGAGCAGTACTTC. It translates to CASSNGGYEQYF.